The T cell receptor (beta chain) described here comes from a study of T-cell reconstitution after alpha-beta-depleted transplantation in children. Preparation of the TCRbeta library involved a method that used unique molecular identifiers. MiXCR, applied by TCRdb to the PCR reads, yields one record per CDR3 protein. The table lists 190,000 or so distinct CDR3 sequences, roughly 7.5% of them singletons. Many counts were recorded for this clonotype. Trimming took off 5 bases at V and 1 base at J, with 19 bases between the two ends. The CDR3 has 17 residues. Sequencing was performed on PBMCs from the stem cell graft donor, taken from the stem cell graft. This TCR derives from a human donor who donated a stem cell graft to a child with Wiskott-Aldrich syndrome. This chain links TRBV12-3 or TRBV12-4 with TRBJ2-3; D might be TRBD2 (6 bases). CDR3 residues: CASSTILSGHRTDTQYF. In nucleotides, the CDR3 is TGTGCCAGCAGTACTATCCTTAGCGGACACCGCACAGATACGCAGTATTTT.